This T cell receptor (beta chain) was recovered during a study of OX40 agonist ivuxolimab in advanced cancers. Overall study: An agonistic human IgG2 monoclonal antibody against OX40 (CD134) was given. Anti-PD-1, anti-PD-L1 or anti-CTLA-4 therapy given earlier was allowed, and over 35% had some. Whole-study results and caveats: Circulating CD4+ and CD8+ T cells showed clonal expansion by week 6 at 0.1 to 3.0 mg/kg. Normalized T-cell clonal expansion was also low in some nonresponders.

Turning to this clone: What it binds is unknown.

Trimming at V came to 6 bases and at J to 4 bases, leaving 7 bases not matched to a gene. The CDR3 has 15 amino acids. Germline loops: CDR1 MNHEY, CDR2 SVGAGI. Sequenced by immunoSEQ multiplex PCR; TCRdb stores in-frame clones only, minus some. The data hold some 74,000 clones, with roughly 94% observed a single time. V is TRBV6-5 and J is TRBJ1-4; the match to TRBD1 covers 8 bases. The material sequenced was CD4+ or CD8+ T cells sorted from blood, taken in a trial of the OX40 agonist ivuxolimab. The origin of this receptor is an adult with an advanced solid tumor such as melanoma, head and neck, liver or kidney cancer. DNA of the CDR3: TGTGCCAGCAGCCCAATCACAGGGGGTAATGAAAAACTGTTTTTT. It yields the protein CASSPITGGNEKLFF.